Below, 30 T cell receptor beta chains from the same sample are listed, as sequenced in a study of cytomegalovirus exposure and HLA in healthy donors (dated by TCRdb to about 2017). To prepare the library, the immunoSEQ multiplex PCR assay was applied. For the multiplex PCR, a mixture combining 60 forward primers for TCR Vbeta segments and 13 reverse primers for TCR Jbeta segments was used. This immuneACCESS table, as held by TCRdb, lists in-frame sequences with V and J called but not all clones. Of the missing ones, under half trace to an unresolved V gene in checked studies; the others have no known cause. This sample comprises 150,000 to 200,000 clones, around 84% of them detected only once. Jointly, the top ten make up more than 1.5% of the sample. The sample consisted of PBMCs. The receptors shown here come from a man between 18 and 35 years old in good health and CMV-seronegative.

The V call is TRBV28, the J call TRBJ1-1, with 7 bases lining up with TRBD1. Germline V CDR1 and CDR2: MDHEN, SYDVKM. The V and J ends lost 7 bases and 6 bases, in that order; junction bases with no gene match: 11. The CDR3 sequence is 14 residues long. As DNA, the CDR3 is TGTGCCAGCACCATAGGCAGGGGGTCCGCTGAAGCTTTCTTT. It codes for CASTIGRGSAEAFF.

This chain joins TRBV6-4 and TRBJ2-1; 9 positions match TRBD2. With 0 bases clipped from V and 4 bases from J, the junction kept 1 base outside the gene matches. CDR3 size: 15 residues. The germline V gene has CDR1 MRHNA and CDR2 SNTAGT. DNA of the CDR3: TGTGCCAGCAGTGACTCTAGCGGGAGTTACAATGAGCAGTTCTTC. This translates into CASSDSSGSYNEQFF.

This chain uses TRBV28 with TRBJ2-2; 8 nucleotides match TRBD1. V was clipped by 11 bases and J by 7 bases; unmatched bases: 12. CDR1 and CDR2 from the germline V gene are MDHEN and SYDVKM. CDR3 size: 14 residues. The CDR3 region has the DNA TGTGCCTCCCAACCGCAGGGGGCGAACGGGGAGCTGTTTTTT. Translation: CASQPQGANGELFF.

On this clone: The junction departs from germline at one end; a sequencing error may be responsible. This rearrangement joins TRBV28 to TRBJ2-7, with a possible D match to TRBD2 (7 bases). Germline V gives CDR1 MDHEN, CDR2 SYDVKM. This CDR3 contains 13 residues. The CDR3 here is CASSSIHPGGSGF. Here the CDR3 DNA reads TGTGCCAGCAGTTCCATACACCCGGGGGGCAGTGGCTTC.

This chain connects TRBV6-1 to TRBJ1-6; D uncertain. In germline, CDR1 is MNHNS, CDR2 SASEGT. CDR3 length: 14 amino acids. V shed 5 bases and J shed 3 bases, with 8 bases lying between them. The CDR3 spells CASSLNIYNSPLHF. DNA of the CDR3: TGTGCCAGCAGTTTGAACATCTATAATTCACCCCTCCACTTT.

This chain links TRBV18 with TRBJ2-5, with D possibly being TRBD2 (5 bases). The CDR3 runs to 14 residues. The V gene lost 2 bases and the J gene lost 0 bases, with 7 bases spanning the gap. The V gene's germline CDR1 is KGHSH and CDR2 LQKENI. CDR3: CASSPTGNQETQYF. CDR3 bases: TGTGCCAGCTCACCAACGGGGAACCAAGAGACCCAGTACTTC.

This CDR3 reads CASSFPPQPQHF. CDR3 in DNA: TGTGCCAGCAGCTTTCCCCCGCAGCCCCAGCATTTT. The chain joins TRBV7-2 to TRBJ1-5; the D is unclear. This CDR3 contains 12 residues. The V gene's germline CDR1 is SGHTA and CDR2 FQGNSA. With 3 bases removed from V and 7 bases from J, the gap between germline ends came to 7 bases. Supplemented by reference TRBV7-2 and TRBJ1-5, the full variable domain reads GAGVSQSPSNKVTEKGKDVELRCDPISGHTALYWYRQSLGQGLEFLIYFQGNSAPDKSGLPSDRFSAERTGGSVSTLTIQRTQQEDSAVYLCASSFPPQPQHFGDGTRLSIL.

The CDR3 is CASSLGDTRGEKLFF. The CDR3 DNA reads TGCGCCAGCAGCTTGGGGGACACCCGTGGGGAAAAACTGTTTTTT. The chain carries TRBV5-1 and TRBJ1-4, with a tentative D call TRBD1 (6 bases). CDR1 is SGHRS and CDR2 is YFSETQ in the germline V gene. The CDR3 is 15 amino acids. V lost 0 bases to trimming and J lost 8 bases, with 14 bases between them.

The chain carries TRBV29-1 and TRBJ2-3; a possible D gene is TRBD1 (6 bases). There are 14 residues in the CDR3. V was shortened by 4 bases and J by 2 bases, with 13 bases between the two germline ends. CDR1 SQVTM and CDR2 ANQGSEA come from the germline V gene. CDR3 sequence reads: CSVVVGADTDTQYF. The CDR3 DNA reads as TGCAGCGTTGTGGTGGGGGCCGACACAGATACGCAGTATTTT.

V is TRBV5-4 and J is TRBJ2-2, with TRBD2 as a possible D gene (5 bases). CDR3 length: 18 residues. Germline CDR1 reads SGHNT; CDR2 reads YYREEE (reference sequence). Trimming left V 1 base short and J 2 bases short, with 18 bases between. DNA of the CDR3: TGTGCCAGCAGCTTGAAATGGTCCGGCGGGCTAAACACCGGGGAGCTGTTTTTT. Protein: CASSLKWSGGLNTGELFF.

This chain links TRBV7-9 with TRBJ2-5, with 8 bases that match TRBD1. CDR1 SEHNR and CDR2 FQNEAQ come from the germline V gene (reference sequence). V trimming: 2 bases; J trimming: 4 bases; junction bases outside the gene matches: 3. This CDR3 comprises 14 residues. DNA of the CDR3: TGTGCCAGCAGCTTAAGGGGACAGGCAGAGACCCAGTACTTC. It encodes CASSLRGQAETQYF.

The chain recombines TRBV7-9 with TRBJ2-3; 9 bases are shared with TRBD2. Per the germline V gene, CDR1 is SEHNR and CDR2 is FQNEAQ (reference sequence). The CDR3 has 16 residues. The V segment lost 5 bases and the J segment 7 bases; nucleotides outside the gene matches: 13. The CDR3 loop reads CASSPRRAGGPYTQYF. In DNA, the CDR3 is TGTGCCAGCAGCCCCCGTAGGGCGGGGGGGCCGTATACGCAGTATTTT. Full variable domain (outside the CDR3, taken from reference TRBV7-9 and TRBJ2-3): DTGVSQNPRHKITKRGQNVTFRCDPISEHNRLYWYRQTLGQGPEFLTYFQNEAQLEKSRLLSDRFSAERPKGSFSTLEIQRTEQGDSAMYLCASSPRRAGGPYTQYFGPGTRLTVL.

About this clone: Other DNA sequences in the same sample also yield this CDR3. This sequence joins TRBV5-1 and TRBJ1-4, with unresolved D. CDR1 and CDR2 from the germline V gene are SGHRS and YFSETQ. The CDR3 sequence is 14 residues long. Trimming left V 0 bases short and J 2 bases short, with 5 bases between. The CDR3 spells CASSLGGTNEKLFF. In DNA form, the CDR3 reads TGCGCCAGCAGCTTGGGAGGCACTAATGAAAAACTGTTTTTT.

In DNA, the CDR3 is TGTGCCAGCAGCAAAGGGACAGACTATGGCTACACCTTC. This gives the protein CASSKGTDYGYTF. The rearrangement uses TRBV5-4 and TRBJ1-2, with TRBD1 matching 7 bases. J lost 3 bases, V lost 4 bases, and 3 bases had no gene match. The CDR3 has 13 amino acids. Germline V gene data show CDR1 as SGHNT and CDR2 as YYREEE (reference sequence).

For this clone: The junction and the germline gene differ at one end; a read error may be behind it. The chain joins TRBV7-9 to TRBJ1-2; 7 positions agree with TRBD1. This CDR3 spans 15 amino acids. Germline V lookup: CDR1 SEHNR, CDR2 FQNEAQ (reference sequence). CDR3 in amino acids: CSSSLAGQANYGYTF. The CDR3 bases are TGTTCCAGCAGCTTAGCCGGACAGGCTAACTATGGCTACACCTTC. Drawing the rest from reference TRBV7-9 and TRBJ1-2, the complete variable domain is DTGVSQNPRHKITKRGQNVTFRCDPISEHNRLYWYRQTLGQGPEFLTYFQNEAQLEKSRLLSDRFSAERPKGSFSTLEIQRTEQGDSAMYLCSSSLAGQANYGYTFGSGTRLTVV.

This chain uses TRBV5-1 with TRBJ2-7; the match to TRBD1 covers 7 bases. This CDR3 has 15 amino acids. CDR1 and CDR2 (germline): SGHRS, YFSETQ. V was pared by 0 bases and J by 4 bases, with 7 bases of the junction left unmatched. CDR3 residues: CASSLDRGYGYEQYF. The CDR3, as DNA: TGCGCCAGCAGCTTGGACAGGGGTTATGGTTACGAGCAGTACTTC.

CDR3 region: CASSILGTDINTEAFF. The CDR3 DNA reads TGTGCCAGCAGCATACTGGGGACAGACATAAACACTGAAGCTTTCTTT. This rearrangement joins TRBV7-9 to TRBJ1-1; 7 nucleotides align to TRBD1. Germline CDR1 SEHNR, CDR2 FQNEAQ (reference sequence). The CDR3 contains 16 residues. Germline trimming cut 5 bases from V and 2 bases from J; bases unmatched to any gene: 11.

V usage is TRBV18 and J usage is TRBJ2-5; D is possibly TRBD2 (5 bases). Germline CDR1 KGHSH, CDR2 LQKENI. The CDR3 runs 15 residues. V was trimmed by 0 bases and J by 5 bases, leaving 13 bases between them. Here the CDR3 DNA reads TGTGCCAGCTCACCACCGGGGAGAATGGGGGAGACCCAGTACTTC. Translating it yields CASSPPGRMGETQYF.

The V call is TRBV21-1, the J call TRBJ1-5. TRBV21-1 is a recognized pseudogene. There are 15 residues in the CDR3. CDR3 in DNA: TGTGCCAGCAGCAAAGGGGTGGAGGGCCATCAGCCCCAGCATTTT. This gives the protein CASSKGVEGHQPQHF.

CDR3 region: CASSLTGGFQPQHF. CDR3 nucleotides: TGTGCCAGCAGCCTGACAGGGGGATTTCAGCCCCAGCATTTT. The chain uses TRBV7-8 and TRBJ1-5; TRBD1 aligns across 9 bases. V dropped 5 bases and J dropped 6; count of bases not matched to a gene: 5. This CDR3 spans 14 amino acids. Looked up from germline, CDR1 is SGHVS and CDR2 is FQNEAQ. The whole variable domain, remainder taken from reference TRBV7-8 and TRBJ1-5, is GAGVSQSPRYKVAKRGQDVALRCDPISGHVSLFWYQQALGQGPEFLTYFQNEAQLDKSGLPSDRFFAERPEGSVSTLKIQRTQQEDSAVYLCASSLTGGFQPQHFGDGTRLSIL.

This sequence joins TRBV29-1 and TRBJ2-7; D is undetermined. Trimming stripped 1 base from V and 6 bases from J, with 10 bases between. This CDR3 contains 12 residues. CDR1 is SQVTM, CDR2 ANQGSEA, per germline. The CDR3 DNA reads TGCAGCGTTGAAGGTCCCTCCGGCGAGCAGTACTTC. Translating it yields CSVEGPSGEQYF.

V and J are TRBV2 and TRBJ1-1, with a weak D call TRBD1 (5 bases). Trimming left V 2 bases short and J 2 bases short, with 12 bases between. Germline V lookup: CDR1 SNHLY, CDR2 FYNNEI. The CDR3 is 15 amino acids. CDR3 protein: CASSEWGPVNTEAFF. CDR3 nucleotide sequence: TGTGCCAGCAGTGAATGGGGCCCGGTAAACACTGAAGCTTTCTTT.

The chain uses TRBV6-5 and TRBJ2-1; TRBD2 might be the D (5 bases). The CDR3 has 14 residues. Germline V gene sequence: CDR1 MNHEY, CDR2 SVGAGI. Between the trimmed V and J ends, which lost 0 bases and 7 bases, there was a span of 10 bases. This chain's CDR3 is CASSYSVGKNEQFF. CDR3 in DNA: TGTGCCAGCAGTTACTCGGTCGGGAAAAATGAGCAGTTCTTC.

This sequence joins TRBV7-2 and TRBJ2-7, with D perhaps matching TRBD2 (5 bases). The CDR3 totals 16 residues. V dropped 5 bases and J dropped 3 bases, with 20 bases sitting between them. The germline CDR1 and CDR2 sequences are SGHTA and FQGNSA. CDR3 sequence: CASSTTSASRHYEQYF. The CDR3 nucleotides are TGTGCCAGCAGCACCACCTCGGCTAGCCGACACTACGAGCAGTACTTC.

The chain employs TRBV5-4 and TRBJ2-7, with 8 positions matching TRBD2. Trimming cost V 5 bases and J 0 bases; bases outside gene matches: 4. Per the germline V gene, CDR1 is SGHNT and CDR2 is YYREEE (reference sequence). The CDR3 spans 14 residues. The DNA of the CDR3 is TGTGCCAGCAGGAAGCGGGGGAGCTCCTACGAGCAGTACTTC. This encodes CASRKRGSSYEQYF.

The rearrangement joins TRBV18 to TRBJ1-4; a weak D match, TRBD1 (5 bases). Germline V CDR1 and CDR2: KGHSH, LQKENI. The CDR3 length is 14 residues. Trimming shortened V by 4 bases and J by 8 bases, and 14 bases separated the two germline ends. In DNA form, the CDR3 reads TGTGCCAGCTCACGGACATCCCGGGAGGAAAAACTGTTTTTT. The encoded protein is CASSRTSREEKLFF.

The chain recombines TRBV4-1 with TRBJ2-1; 7 bases map to TRBD1. Germline-derived CDR1 and CDR2 are MGHRA and YSYEKL. V lost 1 base and J lost 8; bases outside the gene matches: 11. The CDR3 spans 16 residues. The CDR3 DNA follows: TGCGCCAGCAGCCAAGGGAAGGCTACAGGGGCTGATGAGCAGTTCTTC. Protein: CASSQGKATGADEQFF.

This chain links TRBV11-1 with TRBJ1-1; D is ambiguous. Between the trimmed V and J ends, which lost 7 bases and 5 bases, there was a span of 11 bases. The length of the CDR3 is 12 residues. Germline V gives CDR1 SGHAT, CDR2 FQDESV (reference sequence). Here the CDR3 DNA reads TGTGCCAGCACCCCGCCTCTAACTGAAGCTTTCTTT. Translated, it gives CASTPPLTEAFF.

The V gene is TRBV6-1, the J gene TRBJ1-1; D uncertain. V dropped 3 bases and J dropped 6 bases, with 17 bases sitting between them. The CDR3 covers 15 residues. CDR1 and CDR2 from the germline V gene are MNHNS and SASEGT. The CDR3 sequence is CASSDPRPTSAEAFF. For the CDR3, the DNA is TGTGCCAGCAGTGACCCCCGACCTACGAGCGCTGAAGCTTTCTTT.

This clone was observed a single time. The chain carries TRBV29-1 and TRBJ2-7, with 8 bases matching TRBD1. The CDR3 has 17 amino acids. V was clipped by 0 bases and J by 2 bases; unmatched bases: 12. The germline V gene encodes CDR1 SQVTM and CDR2 ANQGSEA. CDR3 sequence (DNA): TGCAGCGTTGAAGACGAAAGGAACAGGGGGGCAGCCTACGAGCAGTACTTC. Encoded protein: CSVEDERNRGAAYEQYF.